This T cell receptor beta chain was recovered during a study of CXCR3-negative and CXCR3-positive naive CD8 T cells. Study background: The total count of TRB reads reached approximately 150 million, and each library contributed about 1.5 +/- 0.3 million. Findings and caveats of the study: Whereas both naive subsets had comparably high diversity, memory CD8+ cells had much lower diversity. Compared with CXCR3-negative naive cells, CXCR3-positive naive cells showed more hydrophobic TRB CDR3s. Fresh PBMCs served for most assays, and CXCR3 expression fell partially after cryopreservation.

Germline CDR1 is SEHNR and CDR2 is FQNEAQ (reference sequence). The CDR3 covers 21 residues. The sorting of each CD8+ T cell subset was done in triplicate, at about 300,000 cells each. UMI-labeled TRB cDNA libraries were prepared by 5' RACE. Following a re-call of the 5' RACE reads, TCRdb has one entry per CDR3 protein and lacks DNA. This table holds 150,000 to 180,000 distinct CDR3 sequences. Turning to this clonotype: The antigen remains undetermined.

The V and J genes are TRBV7-9 and TRBJ2-1; TCRdb's D gene call, TRBD2, goes unchecked for lack of DNA. The TCR sequence derives from a human donor in good health. Some clones in this sample may be carry-over from other donors' samples. Sequencing was performed on naive CXCR3+ CD8+ T cells from blood. Subset specified: CD45RO-CCR7+CD27+CD95- naive CD8+ T cells expressing CXCR3 (TNR3+). The CDR3 loop is CASSLDLKFKPGLAGYNEQFF.